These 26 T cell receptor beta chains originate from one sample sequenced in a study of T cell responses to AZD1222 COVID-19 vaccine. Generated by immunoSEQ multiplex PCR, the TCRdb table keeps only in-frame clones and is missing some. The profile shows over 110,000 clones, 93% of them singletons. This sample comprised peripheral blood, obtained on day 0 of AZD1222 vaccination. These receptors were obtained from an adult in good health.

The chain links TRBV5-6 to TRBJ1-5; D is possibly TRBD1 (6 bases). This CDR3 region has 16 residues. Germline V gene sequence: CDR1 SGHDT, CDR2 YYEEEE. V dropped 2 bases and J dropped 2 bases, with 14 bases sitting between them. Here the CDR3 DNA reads TGTGCCAGCAGCTTAGGCGCAGGGGCGCGCAATCAGCCCCAGCATTTT. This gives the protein CASSLGAGARNQPQHF.

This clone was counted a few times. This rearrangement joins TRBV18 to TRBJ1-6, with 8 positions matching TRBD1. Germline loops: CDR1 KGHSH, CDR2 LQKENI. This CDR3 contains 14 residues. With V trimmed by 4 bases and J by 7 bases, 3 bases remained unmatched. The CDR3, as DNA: TGTGCCAGCTCACGGGACAGGAGAAATTCACCCCTCCACTTT. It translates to CASSRDRRNSPLHF.

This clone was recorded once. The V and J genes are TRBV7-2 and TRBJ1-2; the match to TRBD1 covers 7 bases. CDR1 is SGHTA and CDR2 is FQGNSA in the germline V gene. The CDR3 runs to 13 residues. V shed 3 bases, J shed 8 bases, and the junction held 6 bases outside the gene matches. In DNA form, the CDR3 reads TGTGCCAGCAGCTTGGGGACAGTGCTAGGCTACACCTTC. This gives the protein CASSLGTVLGYTF.

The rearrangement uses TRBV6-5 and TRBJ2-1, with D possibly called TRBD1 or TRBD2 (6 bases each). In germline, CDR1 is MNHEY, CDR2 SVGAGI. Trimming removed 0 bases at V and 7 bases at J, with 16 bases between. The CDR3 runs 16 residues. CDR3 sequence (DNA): TGTGCCAGCAGTTACTCGGCAGGGGAGGTTTCAAATGAGCAGTTCTTC. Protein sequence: CASSYSAGEVSNEQFF.

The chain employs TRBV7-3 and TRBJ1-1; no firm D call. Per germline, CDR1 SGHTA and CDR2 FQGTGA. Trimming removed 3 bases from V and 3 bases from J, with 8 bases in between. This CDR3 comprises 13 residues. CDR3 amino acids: CASSLLWHTEAFF. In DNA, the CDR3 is TGTGCCAGCAGCTTGTTATGGCACACTGAAGCTTTCTTT.

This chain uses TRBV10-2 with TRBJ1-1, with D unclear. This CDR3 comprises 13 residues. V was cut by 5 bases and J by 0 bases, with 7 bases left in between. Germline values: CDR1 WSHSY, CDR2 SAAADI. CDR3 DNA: TGCGCCAGCAGTCCGGTATTGAACACTGAAGCTTTCTTT. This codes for CASSPVLNTEAFF.

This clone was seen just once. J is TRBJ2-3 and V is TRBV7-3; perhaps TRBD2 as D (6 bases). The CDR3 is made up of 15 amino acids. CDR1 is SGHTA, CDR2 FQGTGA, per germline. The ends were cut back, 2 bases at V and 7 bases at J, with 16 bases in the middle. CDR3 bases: TGTGCCAGCAGCTTAGGCCCGGGAGCGGTAAATACGCAGTATTTT. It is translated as CASSLGPGAVNTQYF.

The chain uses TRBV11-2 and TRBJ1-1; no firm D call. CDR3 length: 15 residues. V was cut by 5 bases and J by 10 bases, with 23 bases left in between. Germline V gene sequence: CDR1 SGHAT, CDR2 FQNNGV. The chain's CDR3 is CASSPNLAAPPGAFF. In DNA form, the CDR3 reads TGTGCCAGCAGCCCCAATTTGGCCGCCCCTCCTGGAGCTTTCTTT. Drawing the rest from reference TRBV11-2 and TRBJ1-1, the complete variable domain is EAGVAQSPRYKIIEKRQSVAFWCNPISGHATLYWYQQILGQGPKLLIQFQNNGVVDDSQLPKDRFSAERLKGVDSTLKIQPAKLEDSAVYLCASSPNLAAPPGAFFGQGTRLTVV.

The CDR3 sequence is CASSGQGKNIQYF. Here the CDR3 DNA reads TGTGCCAGCTCGGGACAGGGGAAAAACATTCAGTACTTC. V usage is TRBV28 and J usage is TRBJ2-4, with 10 bases lining up with TRBD1. V trimming: 8 bases; J trimming: 4 bases; junction bases outside the gene matches: 2. The CDR3 runs to 13 residues. Germline values: CDR1 MDHEN, CDR2 SYDVKM.

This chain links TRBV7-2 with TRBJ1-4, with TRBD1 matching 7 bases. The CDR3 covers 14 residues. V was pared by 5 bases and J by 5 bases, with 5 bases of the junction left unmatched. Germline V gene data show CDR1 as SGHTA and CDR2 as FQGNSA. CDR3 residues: CASSADRLNEKLFF. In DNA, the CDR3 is TGTGCCAGCAGCGCGGACAGGTTAAATGAAAAACTGTTTTTT.

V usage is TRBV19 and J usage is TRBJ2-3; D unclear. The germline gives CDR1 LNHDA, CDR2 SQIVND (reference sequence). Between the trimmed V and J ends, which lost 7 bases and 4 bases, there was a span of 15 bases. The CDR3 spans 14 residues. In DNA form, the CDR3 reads TGTGCCAGTATCGGTCAGAGCAGTCCAGATACGCAGTATTTT. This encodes CASIGQSSPDTQYF.

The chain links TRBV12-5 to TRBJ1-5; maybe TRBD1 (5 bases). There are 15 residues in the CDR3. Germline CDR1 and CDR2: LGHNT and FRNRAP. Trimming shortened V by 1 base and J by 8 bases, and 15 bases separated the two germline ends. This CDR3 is CASGLASTGGKPQHF. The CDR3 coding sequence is TGTGCTAGTGGTTTGGCTTCGACCGGGGGAAAGCCCCAGCATTTT.

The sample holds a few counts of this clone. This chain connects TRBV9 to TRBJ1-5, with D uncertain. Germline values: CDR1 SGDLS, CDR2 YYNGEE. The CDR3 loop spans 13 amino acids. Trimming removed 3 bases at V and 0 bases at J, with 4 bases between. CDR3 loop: CASSEASNQPQHF. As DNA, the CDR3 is TGTGCCAGCAGCGAGGCTAGCAATCAGCCCCAGCATTTT.

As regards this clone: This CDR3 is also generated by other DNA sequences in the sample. CDR3 coding DNA: TGTGCCAGCAGTCCGCAGGGGGACACTGAAGCTTTCTTT. Translation: CASSPQGDTEAFF. The chain is built from TRBV12-3 or TRBV12-4 and TRBJ1-1, with TRBD1 matching 7 bases. This CDR3 contains 13 residues. V gave up 5 bases and J gave up 3 bases; unmatched junction bases: 3.

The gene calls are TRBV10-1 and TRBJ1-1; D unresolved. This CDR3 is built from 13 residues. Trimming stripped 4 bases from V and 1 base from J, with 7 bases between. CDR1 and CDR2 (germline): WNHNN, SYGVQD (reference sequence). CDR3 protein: CASSGLPNTEAFF. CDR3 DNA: TGCGCCAGCAGTGGACTGCCGAACACTGAAGCTTTCTTT.

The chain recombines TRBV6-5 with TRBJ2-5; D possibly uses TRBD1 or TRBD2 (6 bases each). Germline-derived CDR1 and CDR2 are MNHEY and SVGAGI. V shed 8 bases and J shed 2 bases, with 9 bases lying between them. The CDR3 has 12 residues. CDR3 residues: CASRGPQETQYF. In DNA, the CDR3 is TGTGCCAGCCGGGGGCCGCAAGAGACCCAGTACTTC.

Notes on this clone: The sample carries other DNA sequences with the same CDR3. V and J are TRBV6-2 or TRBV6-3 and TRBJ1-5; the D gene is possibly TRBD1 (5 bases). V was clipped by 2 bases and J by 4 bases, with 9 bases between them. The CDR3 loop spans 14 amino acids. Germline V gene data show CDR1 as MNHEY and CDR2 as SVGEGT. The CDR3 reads CASSYDSLNQPQHF. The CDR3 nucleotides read TGTGCCAGCAGTTACGACAGCCTAAATCAGCCCCAGCATTTT.

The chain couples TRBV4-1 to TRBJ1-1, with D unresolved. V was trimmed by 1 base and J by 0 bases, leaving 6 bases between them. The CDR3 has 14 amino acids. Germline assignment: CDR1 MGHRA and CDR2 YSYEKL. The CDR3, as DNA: TGCGCCAGCAGCCAAGGGCCGCTGAACACTGAAGCTTTCTTT. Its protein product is CASSQGPLNTEAFF.

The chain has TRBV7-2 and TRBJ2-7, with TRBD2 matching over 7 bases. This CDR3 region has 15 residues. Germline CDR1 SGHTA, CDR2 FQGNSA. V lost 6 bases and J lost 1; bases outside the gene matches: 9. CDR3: CASSQRGLLSYEQYF. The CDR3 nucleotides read TGTGCCAGCAGTCAGCGGGGACTTCTTTCCTACGAGCAGTACTTC.

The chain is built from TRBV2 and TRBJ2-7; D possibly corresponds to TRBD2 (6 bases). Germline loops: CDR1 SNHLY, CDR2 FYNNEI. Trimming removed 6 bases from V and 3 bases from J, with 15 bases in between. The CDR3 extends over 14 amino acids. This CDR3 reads CASRAPGENYEQYF. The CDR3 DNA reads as TGTGCCAGCAGGGCCCCGGGGGAGAACTACGAGCAGTACTTC.

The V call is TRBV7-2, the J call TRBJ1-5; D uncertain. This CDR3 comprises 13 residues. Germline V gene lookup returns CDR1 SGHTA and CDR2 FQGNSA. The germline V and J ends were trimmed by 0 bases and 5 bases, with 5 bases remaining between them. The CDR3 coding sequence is TGTGCCAGCAGCTTAGCTGTGGATCAGCCCCAGCATTTT. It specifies CASSLAVDQPQHF.

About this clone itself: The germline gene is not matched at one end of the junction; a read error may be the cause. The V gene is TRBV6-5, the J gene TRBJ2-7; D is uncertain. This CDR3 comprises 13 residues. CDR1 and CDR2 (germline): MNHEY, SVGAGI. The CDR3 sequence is CASSSGLIGPSNF. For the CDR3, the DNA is TGTGCCAGCAGTTCGGGTCTCATAGGCCCCTCGAACTTC.

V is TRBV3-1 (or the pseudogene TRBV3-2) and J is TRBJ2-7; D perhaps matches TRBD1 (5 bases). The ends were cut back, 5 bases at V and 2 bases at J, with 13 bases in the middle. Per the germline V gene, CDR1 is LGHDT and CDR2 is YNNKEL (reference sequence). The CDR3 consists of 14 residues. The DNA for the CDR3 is TGTGCCAGCAGCTACTCGGACATCGCCTACGAGCAGTACTTC. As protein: CASSYSDIAYEQYF.

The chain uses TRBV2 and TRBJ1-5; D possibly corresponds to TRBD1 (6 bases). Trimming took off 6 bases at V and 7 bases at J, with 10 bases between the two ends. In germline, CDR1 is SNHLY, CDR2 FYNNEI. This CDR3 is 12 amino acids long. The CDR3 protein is CASRRGGQPQHF. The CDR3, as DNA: TGTGCCAGCAGGAGAGGGGGGCAGCCCCAGCATTTT.

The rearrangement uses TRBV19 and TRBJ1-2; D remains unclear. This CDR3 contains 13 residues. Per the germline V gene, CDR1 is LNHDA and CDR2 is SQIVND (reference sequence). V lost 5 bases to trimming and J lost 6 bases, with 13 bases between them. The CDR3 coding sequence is TGTGCCAGTAGTCCCCAACAACGGGATGGCTACACCTTC. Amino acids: CASSPQQRDGYTF.

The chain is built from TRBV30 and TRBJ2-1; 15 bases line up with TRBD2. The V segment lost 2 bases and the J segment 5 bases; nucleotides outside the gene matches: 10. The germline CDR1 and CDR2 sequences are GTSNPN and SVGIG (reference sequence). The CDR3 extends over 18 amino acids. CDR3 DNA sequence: TGTGCCTGGAGTCGTACCCGGACTAGCGGGAGGGGGGACAATGAGCAGTTCTTC. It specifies CAWSRTRTSGRGDNEQFF.